This T cell receptor beta chain was sequenced during a study of glioma-infiltrating T cells. TCR alpha and beta CDR3 regions were amplified from RNA using iRepertoire nested multiplex PCR. TCRdb analysed the multiplex PCR reads with MiXCR anew, one entry per CDR3 protein. Of about 180,000 distinct CDR3 sequences detected, around 40% appear once; the ten largest clones hold 4% to 6.5%. CDR3 length: 12 residues. Germline V gene lookup returns CDR1 MNHEY and CDR2 SMNVEV (reference sequence). With respect to this clonotype: A much larger clone differs from this one at a single base, so this may be a read error.

The source is a human donor with low-grade glioma or glioblastoma, undergoing nonglioma brain surgery, or in good health (not recorded which). The sequencing input was glioma tissue, nonneoplastic brain tissue, or PBMCs (not recorded which). The V gene is TRBV27, the J gene TRBJ1-1; D is uncertain. The CDR3 loop is CASAQDFPEALF. CDR3 bases: TGTGCCAGCGCCCAGGACTTCCCTGAAGCTCTCTTT.